This passage covers 11 T cell receptor beta chains from one sample sequenced in a study of radiotherapy plus CTLA-4 blockade in lung cancer. Only in-frame clones appear in the TCRdb table, and some are missing; sequencing was by immunoSEQ multiplex PCR. This table holds 100,000 or so clones, roughly 80% found once. The starting material was peripheral blood, obtained from a patient treated with radiotherapy plus ipilimumab. The receptor set was obtained from a human donor with non-small cell lung cancer that progressed on radiotherapy plus ipilimumab.

The chain links TRBV28 to TRBJ2-1; weak D call: TRBD2 (6 bases). Trimming left V 7 bases short and J 2 bases short, with 9 bases between. The CDR3 totals 13 residues. The germline CDR1 and CDR2 sequences are MDHEN and SYDVKM. In DNA form, the CDR3 reads TGTGCCAGCACGGGAGTTACCTACAATGAGCAGTTCTTC. It yields the protein CASTGVTYNEQFF. Supplemented by reference TRBV28 and TRBJ2-1, the full variable domain reads DVKVTQSSRYLVKRTGEKVFLECVQDMDHENMFWYRQDPGLGLRLIYFSYDVKMKEKGDIPEGYSVSREKKERFSLILESASTNQTSMYLCASTGVTYNEQFFGPGTRLTVL.

The CDR3 DNA reads TGTGCCAGCAGCAAAACCCAAGGGGACAGCCGAAATGAGCAGTTCTTC. Amino acid sequence: CASSKTQGDSRNEQFF. The chain joins TRBV9 to TRBJ2-1; TRBD1 agrees at 7 bases. J lost 7 bases, V lost 4 bases, and 14 bases had no gene match. The CDR3 has 16 amino acids. CDR1 and CDR2 (germline): SGDLS, YYNGEE. Combining the CDR3 with reference TRBV9 and TRBJ2-1 gives the whole variable domain DSGVTQTPKHLITATGQRVTLRCSPRSGDLSVYWYQQSLDQGLQFLIQYYNGEERAKGNILERFSAQQFPDLHSELNLSSLELGDSALYFCASSKTQGDSRNEQFFGPGTRLTVL.

J is TRBJ2-1 and V is TRBV6-6; D ambiguous. The CDR3 consists of 16 residues. V lost 0 bases to trimming and J lost 0 bases, with 9 bases between them. Germline V lookup: CDR1 MNHNY, CDR2 SVGAGI (reference sequence). CDR3 in DNA: TGTGCCAGCAGTTACTCAGGCGCGAGCTCCTACAATGAGCAGTTCTTC. Translated, it gives CASSYSGASSYNEQFF.

This sequence joins TRBV14 and TRBJ2-7, with TRBD2 matching over 12 bases. CDR1 and CDR2 (germline): SGHDN, FVKESK. The V gene end was trimmed by 4 bases and the J gene end by 0 bases; junction bases not matched to a gene: 1. CDR3 length: 15 residues. The CDR3 nucleotides are TGTGCCAGCAGCCCGGGACTAGCGGGCTCCTACGAGCAGTACGTC. Its translation: CASSPGLAGSYEQYV.

This clone was counted a single time. The rearrangement links TRBV7-9 to TRBJ2-5; D perhaps matches TRBD2 (6 bases). With 3 bases removed from V and 2 bases from J, the gap between germline ends came to 10 bases. The germline CDR1 and CDR2 sequences are SEHNR and FQNEAQ (reference sequence). There are 14 residues in the CDR3. In DNA form, the CDR3 reads TGTGCCAGCAGCTTTGGCGGGGTTCAAGAGACCCAGTACTTC. Its translation is CASSFGGVQETQYF.

The chain joins TRBV7-9 to TRBJ2-5; the D call may be TRBD1 or TRBD2 (5 bases each). The CDR3 extends over 15 amino acids. V shed 5 bases and J shed 3 bases, with 16 bases lying between them. Germline CDR1 SEHNR, CDR2 FQNEAQ (reference sequence). The CDR3 is CASSPTWGPEETQYF. In nucleotides, the CDR3 is TGTGCCAGCAGCCCTACATGGGGACCTGAAGAGACCCAGTACTTC.

V usage is TRBV7-8 and J usage is TRBJ2-3; D perhaps matches TRBD2 (5 bases). CDR3 size: 17 residues. Germline CDR1 SGHVS, CDR2 FQNEAQ. With 2 bases removed from V and 3 bases from J, the gap between germline ends came to 18 bases. The CDR3: CASSLRLRASPTDTQYF. The DNA of the CDR3 is TGTGCCAGCAGCTTAAGGCTGCGGGCATCCCCAACAGATACGCAGTATTTT.

The chain combines TRBV30 with TRBJ1-3; 11 bases fit TRBD1. This CDR3 has 15 amino acids. Germline CDR1 GTSNPN, CDR2 SVGIG (reference sequence). Unmatched junction bases numbered 6, after V lost 3 bases and J lost 5 bases. CDR3 sequence reads: CAWRDRGLYRNTIYF. The CDR3 DNA sequence: TGTGCCTGGAGGGACAGGGGGCTGTATAGAAACACCATATATTTT.

There are a few counts of this clone. V and J are TRBV2 and TRBJ2-2; tentative D call: TRBD2 (5 bases). This CDR3 is built from 15 residues. Deletions cut 4 bases from V and 5 bases from J, with 14 bases between. The germline CDR1 and CDR2 sequences are SNHLY and FYNNEI. DNA for the CDR3: TGTGCCAGCAGTGCGTCGGATCTAGCTACCGGGGAGCTGTTTTTT. Amino acids: CASSASDLATGELFF.

The chain joins TRBV7-2 to TRBJ2-3; D remains ambiguous. There are 14 residues in the CDR3. V dropped 6 bases and J dropped 0 bases, with 10 bases sitting between them. Germline values: CDR1 SGHTA, CDR2 FQGNSA. The CDR3 region is CASSQFGSTDTQYF. DNA of the CDR3: TGTGCCAGCAGTCAGTTCGGAAGCACAGATACGCAGTATTTT.

DNA of the CDR3: TGTGCCAGCAGCTACAGGGGTACAGCTAATGAAAAACTGTTTTTT. It yields the protein CASSYRGTANEKLFF. J is TRBJ1-4 and V is TRBV5-5; 7 bases are a match to TRBD1. In germline, CDR1 is SGHKS, CDR2 YYEKEE (reference sequence). The CDR3 is made up of 15 amino acids. The V and J ends lost 3 bases and 3 bases, in that order; junction bases with no gene match: 5.